This T cell receptor (beta chain) was identified in a study of cytomegalovirus exposure and HLA in healthy donors. This clone has more than one count but fewer than ten. The germline V gene encodes CDR1 SGHDN and CDR2 FVKESK. Trimming stripped 6 bases from V and 0 bases from J, with 17 bases between. The CDR3 contains 16 residues. The PCR employed 60 Vbeta primers together with 13 Jbeta primers. Repertoires were generated with immunoSEQ multiplex PCR, while TCRdb's copy carries only in-frame clones and drops some. The data show under 250,000 clones, more than 75% seen once. Sequenced input: PBMCs. V is TRBV14 and J is TRBJ1-1; D is unresolved. This sequence was found in a male donor in good health and CMV-seronegative. The CDR3 reads CASSPLGRVMNTEAFF. The CDR3, as DNA: TGTGCCAGCAGTCCCCTGGGGAGAGTGATGAACACTGAAGCTTTCTTT.